A single sample is the source of the 25 T cell receptor beta chains below, sequenced in a study of cytomegalovirus exposure and HLA in healthy donors. Researchers ran the PCR with 60 Vbeta and 13 Jbeta primers. Assay used: immunoSEQ multiplex PCR; TCRdb lists only in-frame clones, some missing. Of over 110,000 clones in the sample, 75% to 80% were seen once. The specimen sequenced was PBMCs. The source is a woman in her 40s in good health and CMV-seropositive.

The chain is built from TRBV5-6 and TRBJ2-5; 7 nucleotides align to TRBD1. The last part of the DNA fits TRBJ2-7 better; the J call may be wrong. This CDR3 is built from 15 residues. Germline V lookup: CDR1 SGHDT, CDR2 YYEEEE. CDR3 nucleotides: TGTGCCAGCAGCTCCCTGTCCCGGGACAGCTACGAGCAGTACTTC. Translated: CASSSLSRDSYEQYF.

The chain uses TRBV6-4 and TRBJ2-1; maybe TRBD2 (5 bases). Germline V gene lookup returns CDR1 MRHNA and CDR2 SNTAGT. This CDR3 has 15 residues. V was shortened by 4 bases and J by 7 bases, with 17 bases between the two germline ends. The CDR3 DNA sequence: TGTGCCAGCAGTGGTGCTAGCTCCGGACGTAATGAGCAGTTCTTC. It yields the protein CASSGASSGRNEQFF.

The rearrangement uses TRBV7-9 and TRBJ2-1, with TRBD2 matching over 8 bases. The V segment lost 5 bases and the J segment 6 bases; nucleotides outside the gene matches: 6. There are 14 residues in the CDR3. The V gene's germline CDR1 is SEHNR and CDR2 FQNEAQ (reference sequence). The CDR3 protein is CASSASGTSNEQFF. The CDR3 DNA reads as TGTGCCAGCAGCGCCTCCGGGACTAGCAATGAGCAGTTCTTC.

This rearrangement joins TRBV7-6 to TRBJ1-4, with TRBD1 matching 7 bases. CDR3 length equals 16 residues. Germline CDR1 and CDR2: SGHVS and FNYEAQ. Trimming cost V 1 base and J 7 bases; bases outside gene matches: 9. CDR3 coding DNA: TGTGCCAGCAGCTTAGGATTACAGGGGTCGGGTGAAAAACTGTTTTTT. Residues: CASSLGLQGSGEKLFF.

This clone was seen once. J is TRBJ2-3 and V is TRBV6-4; a weak D match, TRBD2 (6 bases). Germline CDR1 and CDR2: MRHNA and SNTAGT. The CDR3 is 16 residues long. Trimming stripped 0 bases from V and 0 bases from J, with 10 bases between. The CDR3 DNA reads TGTGCCAGCAGTGACTCCTTCAGCGGGAGCACAGATACGCAGTATTTT. As protein: CASSDSFSGSTDTQYF.

This clone was seen a few times. The gene calls are TRBV29-1 and TRBJ2-3; 10 positions agree with TRBD1. The CDR3 runs to 18 residues. Trimming at V came to 3 bases and at J to 0 bases, leaving 12 bases not matched to a gene. From germline, CDR1 is SQVTM and CDR2 ANQGSEA. CDR3 protein: CSVDALQTGGGSTDTQYF. CDR3 nucleotides: TGCAGCGTTGATGCGTTACAGACAGGGGGCGGTAGCACAGATACGCAGTATTTT.

The chain employs TRBV6-5 and TRBJ1-2; D may be TRBD1 (5 bases). Germline-derived CDR1 and CDR2 are MNHEY and SVGAGI. This CDR3 is built from 14 residues. V was trimmed by 4 bases and J by 4 bases, leaving 13 bases between them. The CDR3 region is CASSFGAATYGYTF. CDR3 DNA: TGTGCCAGCAGTTTTGGGGCAGCGACCTATGGCTACACCTTC.

The gene calls are TRBV23-1 and TRBJ2-5, with 10 bases fitting TRBD1. TRBV23-1 is labeled an ORF, and its function is uncertain. This CDR3 is built from 15 residues. The V segment lost 0 bases and the J segment 3 bases; nucleotides outside the gene matches: 1. The CDR3 region has the DNA TGCGCCAGCAGTCAATCCGGGACAGGGGAAGAGACCCAGTACTTC. This translates into CASSQSGTGEETQYF.

V usage is TRBV28 and J usage is TRBJ1-5; no definite D call. This CDR3 has 12 residues. V was cut by 8 bases and J by 5 bases, with 10 bases left in between. Germline V gene sequence: CDR1 MDHEN, CDR2 SYDVKM. This CDR3 reads CASGGVDQPQHF. CDR3 nucleotides: TGTGCCAGCGGAGGTGTCGATCAGCCCCAGCATTTT.

The chain carries TRBV15 and TRBJ1-1, with a possible D match to TRBD1 (5 bases). This CDR3 comprises 16 residues. Germline-derived CDR1 and CDR2 are LNHNV and YYDKDF (reference sequence). V lost 1 base and J 5 bases, leaving 17 bases between the germline ends. CDR3 in amino acids: CATSRGLQGVETEAFF. In nucleotides, the CDR3 is TGTGCCACCAGCAGAGGACTCCAGGGTGTGGAAACTGAAGCTTTCTTT.

CDR3 region: CASSAGLAGISYEQYF. CDR3 nucleotide sequence: TGCGCCAGCAGCGCTGGACTAGCGGGGATATCCTACGAGCAGTACTTC. The rearrangement uses TRBV5-1 and TRBJ2-5, with 12 bases fitting TRBD2. The closer fit of TRBJ2-7 to the DNA end suggests the J call may be wrong. The CDR3 is 16 amino acids. Germline V gene sequence: CDR1 SGHRS, CDR2 YFSETQ.

The chain is built from TRBV7-2 and TRBJ2-3, with 8 positions matching TRBD1. V lost 5 bases to trimming and J lost 0 bases; unmatched junction nucleotides: 7. The CDR3 totals 16 residues. CDR1 SGHTA and CDR2 FQGNSA come from the germline V gene. In DNA form, the CDR3 reads TGTGCCAGCAGCCTTGTTCACAGGGGGAGCACAGATACGCAGTATTTT. Encoded protein: CASSLVHRGSTDTQYF.

The genes are TRBV2 and TRBJ2-6; the match to TRBD1 covers 9 bases. With V trimmed by 7 bases and J by 12 bases, 4 bases remained unmatched. This CDR3 region has 12 residues. The V gene's germline CDR1 is SNHLY and CDR2 FYNNEI. CDR3 nucleotide sequence: TGTGCCAGCAAGGGACAGGGCCCCGTCCTGACTTTC. Its protein is CASKGQGPVLTF.

J is TRBJ2-2 and V is TRBV11-3; D gene ambiguous. This CDR3 has 12 residues. Looked up from germline, CDR1 is SGHNT and CDR2 is YENEEA. The V end lost 3 bases, the J end lost 9 bases, and 8 bases lay between the germline ends. The CDR3 coding sequence is TGTGCCAGCAGCTTCTATGGTCGGGAGCTGTTTTTT. Amino acid sequence: CASSFYGRELFF.

V usage is TRBV30 and J usage is TRBJ1-3; D is perhaps TRBD1 (5 bases). There are 13 residues in the CDR3. V lost 4 bases and J 5 bases, leaving 12 bases between the germline ends. Per germline, CDR1 GTSNPN and CDR2 SVGIG (reference sequence). The CDR3, as DNA: TGTGCCTGGATGAAAGGGGATAGAAACACCATATATTTT. It is translated as CAWMKGDRNTIYF.

The chain recombines TRBV29-1 with TRBJ2-3; D might be TRBD2 (7 bases). Germline V gene data show CDR1 as SQVTM and CDR2 as ANQGSEA. The V gene lost 6 bases and the J gene lost 10 bases, with 11 bases spanning the gap. The CDR3 totals 10 residues. The CDR3 loop is CSVQGRAQYF. The CDR3 nucleotides are TGCAGCGTCCAGGGGAGGGCGCAGTATTTT.

This rearrangement joins TRBV5-5 to TRBJ1-5; 7 bases align to TRBD1. Per germline, CDR1 SGHKS and CDR2 YYEKEE (reference sequence). The CDR3 runs 14 residues. V lost 3 bases and J lost 6; bases outside the gene matches: 6. The CDR3 DNA reads TGTGCCAGCAGCTCGAGACAGGGAAGTCAGCCCCAGCATTTT. Translating it yields CASSSRQGSQPQHF.

This clone was recorded a few times. The rearrangement links TRBV2 to TRBJ1-2; D ambiguous. Deletions cut 7 bases from V and 5 bases from J, with 17 bases between. The CDR3 consists of 14 residues. Per germline, CDR1 SNHLY and CDR2 FYNNEI. The CDR3 nucleotides read TGTGCCAGCACTCAGGAAGCTTCGCTTTATGGCTACACCTTC. This gives the protein CASTQEASLYGYTF.

The chain recombines TRBV6-5 with TRBJ2-3; 8 bases agree with TRBD1. V lost 5 bases and J lost 1; bases outside the gene matches: 5. Looked up from germline, CDR1 is MNHEY and CDR2 is SVGAGI. The CDR3 is made up of 15 amino acids. The CDR3: CASSAGGWGTDTQYF. The CDR3 DNA follows: TGTGCCAGCAGTGCAGGGGGCTGGGGCACAGATACGCAGTATTTT.

A single count supports this clone. The chain is built from TRBV1 and TRBJ1-5; TRBD1 is taken as the D call from the table, unchecked against the DNA. TRBV1 constitutes a pseudogene. The CDR3 runs 17 residues. This CDR3 is CTSSPIKGDYSNQPQHF. CDR3 nucleotide sequence: TGCACCAGCAGCCCGATCAAGGGGGATTATAGCAATCAGCCCCAGCATTTT.

This chain links TRBV28 with TRBJ2-7; 9 bases are shared with TRBD1. This CDR3 contains 15 residues. V gave up 5 bases and J gave up 1 base; unmatched junction bases: 6. The V gene's germline CDR1 is MDHEN and CDR2 SYDVKM. The CDR3 DNA sequence: TGTGCCAGCAGTATCACAGGGGGCTTTTCCTACGAGCAGTACTTC. Translation gives CASSITGGFSYEQYF. The full variable domain, its missing parts supplied by reference TRBV28 and TRBJ2-7, is DVKVTQSSRYLVKRTGEKVFLECVQDMDHENMFWYRQDPGLGLRLIYFSYDVKMKEKGDIPEGYSVSREKKERFSLILESASTNQTSMYLCASSITGGFSYEQYFGPGTRLTVT.

V gene TRBV4-1 combines with J gene TRBJ2-7; tentative D call: TRBD2 (5 bases). Germline V gives CDR1 MGHRA, CDR2 YSYEKL. This CDR3 has 14 amino acids. Trimming shortened V by 1 base and J by 3 bases, and 10 bases separated the two germline ends. The CDR3 protein is CASSQGLEGYEQYF. CDR3 in DNA: TGCGCCAGCAGCCAAGGCCTCGAGGGCTACGAGCAGTACTTC.

J is TRBJ2-1 and V is TRBV4-1; 10 bases match TRBD2. From germline, CDR1 is MGHRA and CDR2 YSYEKL. V was clipped by 4 bases and J by 0 bases; unmatched bases: 3. The CDR3 sequence is 16 residues long. As DNA, the CDR3 is TGCGCCAGCAGCCCGAGCGGGAGGGCCTCCTACAATGAGCAGTTCTTC. It is translated as CASSPSGRASYNEQFF.

This clone occurred a few times. In DNA form, the CDR3 reads TGTGCCTGCCTAAGTCCCGGGTGGCGAAACACTGAAGCTTTCTTT. Amino acid sequence: CACLSPGWRNTEAFF. The chain links TRBV27 to TRBJ1-1; D gene unclear. The CDR3 is 15 amino acids. Germline V gene lookup returns CDR1 MNHEY and CDR2 SMNVEV (reference sequence). V lost 11 bases, J lost 2 bases, and 21 bases lay in between.

The gene calls are TRBV7-9 and TRBJ2-3; 7 bases map to TRBD1. V lost 5 bases, J lost 7 bases, and 3 bases stayed unmatched. Germline lookup yields CDR1 SEHNR and CDR2 FQNEAQ (reference sequence). The CDR3 extends over 12 amino acids. CDR3 loop: CASSQQGYTQYF. The CDR3 DNA reads TGTGCCAGCAGCCAACAGGGGTATACGCAGTATTTT.